This T cell receptor beta chain originates from a study of control samples from healthy donors and cancer patients (dated by TCRdb to about 2020). As for this clone: Its antigen is not yet known. It has no much larger one-base neighbor in the sample; base qualities were not kept.

The CDR3 runs 13 amino acids, cysteine and phenylalanine included. Only the CDR3 portion is preserved as DNA: 39 bases, with reading frame beginning at the first base. V was cut back by 7 bases and J by 5 bases, leaving a gap of 11 bases between them. Libraries were made using the immunoSEQ multiplex PCR assay. TCRdb took this table from immuneACCESS and kept in-frame rearrangements with V and J called. Such tables lack part of the clones; where checked against another copy, unresolved V genes explain under half of the gap, and the rest is unexplained. The sample profile shows just over 150,000 clones; more than 85% of them were found once. The ten most abundant clones make up 2% to 2.5% of the sample.

The V and J genes are TRBV12-3 or TRBV12-4 and TRBJ2-2, with a tentative D call of TRBD1 or TRBD2, each matching 6 bases. This receptor was taken from a man aged 45 to 65 in good health. Sequencing was carried out using blood. The CDR3 region reads CASKRGGTGELFF. The sequence in DNA is TGTGCCAGCAAACGAGGGGGGACCGGGGAGCTGTTTTTT.